These 18 T cell receptor beta chains share one sample of origin, sequenced in a study of a mutant IDH1 vaccine in newly diagnosed glioma. Time point given: week 35, safety follow-up. Alongside topical imiquimod, each dose of vaccine comprised 300 ug of mutant IDH1 20-mer peptide. Assay used: immunoSEQ multiplex PCR; TCRdb lists only in-frame clones, some missing. The repertoire has around 50,000 clones, roughly 84% of them found once; the top ten carry roughly 6.3%. Their specific antigens are unknown. This material consisted of PBMCs, taken from a glioma patient whose treatment included an IDH1 peptide vaccine. These TCRs come from a man in his forties or fifties with glioma.

The rearrangement uses TRBV15 and TRBJ1-6; TRBD1 aligns across 8 bases. V shed 4 bases and J 7 bases; nucleotides not matched to a gene: 3. The germline V gene encodes CDR1 LNHNV and CDR2 YYDKDF (reference sequence). The CDR3 consists of 14 residues. The DNA of the CDR3 is TGTGCCACCAGCATGGACAGGGACAATTCACCCCTCCACTTT. Translation gives CATSMDRDNSPLHF.

The gene calls are TRBV6-6 and TRBJ1-4; D is undetermined. V gave up 10 bases and J gave up 3 bases, with 12 bases separating them. The CDR3 totals 13 residues. Germline V gene lookup returns CDR1 MNHNY and CDR2 SVGAGI (reference sequence). The CDR3 region has the DNA TGTGCCATCTCAAGCGGACCTAATGAAAAACTGTTTTTT. Its protein is CAISSGPNEKLFF.

The chain links TRBV4-1 to TRBJ1-5; D not certain. CDR1 MGHRA and CDR2 YSYEKL come from the germline V gene. Trimming stripped 4 bases from V and 4 bases from J, with 8 bases between. CDR3 length: 13 amino acids. The CDR3 is CASSRDTNQPQHF. Written as DNA, the CDR3 is TGCGCCAGCAGCCGAGACACGAATCAGCCCCAGCATTTT.

The V call is TRBV6-4, the J call TRBJ1-1; tentatively, D is TRBD1 (6 bases). Germline values: CDR1 MRHNA, CDR2 SNTAGT. This CDR3 comprises 15 residues. With 0 bases removed from V and 6 bases from J, the gap between germline ends came to 14 bases. The CDR3 DNA reads as TGTGCCAGCAGTGACTCGGCGGAGGGGGTGGCTGAAGCTTTCTTT. The encoded protein is CASSDSAEGVAEAFF.

The chain links TRBV29-1 to TRBJ2-3; 8 positions agree with TRBD2. V was clipped by 4 bases and J by 0 bases; unmatched bases: 6. The CDR3 sequence is 15 residues long. The V gene's germline CDR1 is SQVTM and CDR2 ANQGSEA. The CDR3 protein is CSVVRGGGSTDTQYF. CDR3 nucleotides: TGCAGCGTTGTAAGGGGCGGGGGGAGCACAGATACGCAGTATTTT.

This chain joins TRBV5-6 and TRBJ1-1, with no clear D. V was pared by 5 bases and J by 1 base, with 9 bases between. The V gene's germline CDR1 is SGHDT and CDR2 YYEEEE. There are 13 residues in the CDR3. Here the CDR3 DNA reads TGTGCCAGCAGTTTAGGTGGGAACACTGAAGCTTTCTTT. This translates into CASSLGGNTEAFF.

V and J are TRBV5-5 and TRBJ2-5; tentatively, D is TRBD2 (6 bases). Per the germline V gene, CDR1 is SGHKS and CDR2 is YYEKEE (reference sequence). Trimming removed 2 bases at V and 7 bases at J, with 15 bases between. This CDR3 has 14 residues. The CDR3 region is CASSLSGLGGTQYF. The CDR3 DNA reads as TGTGCCAGCAGCTTATCAGGGCTCGGGGGGACCCAGTACTTC.

The chain recombines TRBV29-1 with TRBJ2-3; 8 positions agree with TRBD2. J was trimmed by 3 bases and V by 8 bases; bases with no gene match: 13. CDR3 size: 15 residues. The germline V gene has CDR1 SQVTM and CDR2 ANQGSEA. CDR3 sequence reads: CSHVGLAGGTDTQYF. CDR3 in DNA: TGCAGCCATGTTGGGCTAGCGGGTGGAACAGATACGCAGTATTTT.

The chain has TRBV15 and TRBJ1-5; D not resolved. Germline CDR1 LNHNV, CDR2 YYDKDF (reference sequence). This CDR3 spans 13 amino acids. Between the trimmed V and J ends, which lost 0 bases and 6 bases, there was a span of 6 bases. CDR3 in amino acids: CATSRDPGQPQHF. As DNA, the CDR3 is TGTGCCACCAGCAGAGACCCGGGTCAGCCCCAGCATTTT.

This chain connects TRBV19 to TRBJ1-5; a possible D gene is TRBD1 (6 bases). The CDR3 sequence is 15 residues long. V dropped 5 bases and J dropped 3 bases, with 14 bases sitting between them. Per germline, CDR1 LNHDA and CDR2 SQIVND (reference sequence). In nucleotides, the CDR3 is TGTGCCAGTAGTCCCACAGGGTACTCCAATCAGCCCCAGCATTTT. It yields the protein CASSPTGYSNQPQHF.

CDR3: CASSPRQGGEKLFF. Written as DNA, the CDR3 is TGCGCCAGCAGCCCCCGGCAGGGAGGAGAAAAACTGTTTTTT. The chain employs TRBV5-1 and TRBJ1-4; D is possibly TRBD1 (5 bases). Germline lookup yields CDR1 SGHRS and CDR2 YFSETQ. The V gene lost 4 bases and the J gene lost 8 bases, with 15 bases spanning the gap. The CDR3 is 14 residues long.

This sequence joins TRBV29-1 and TRBJ2-3; a weak D match, TRBD1 (6 bases). Germline V gives CDR1 SQVTM, CDR2 ANQGSEA. V gave up 7 bases and J gave up 6 bases, with 14 bases separating them. This CDR3 has 12 residues. The CDR3 loop is CSAGAWEDTQYF. Here the CDR3 DNA reads TGCAGCGCAGGGGCGTGGGAGGATACGCAGTATTTT.

In its sample, this clone was seen a few times. This chain links TRBV9 with TRBJ1-4, with D possibly TRBD1 on 6 matching bases. The V and J ends lost 0 bases and 7 bases respectively, with 13 bases between them. The germline CDR1 and CDR2 sequences are SGDLS and YYNGEE. The CDR3 sequence is 15 residues long. The CDR3 protein is CASSVGGGPFEKLFF. Here the CDR3 DNA reads TGTGCCAGCAGCGTAGGTGGGGGGCCTTTTGAAAAACTGTTTTTT.

The V and J genes are TRBV5-5 and TRBJ2-5; unclear D gene. V was trimmed by 4 bases and J by 0 bases, leaving 10 bases between them. Germline CDR1 reads SGHKS; CDR2 reads YYEKEE (reference sequence). This CDR3 comprises 14 residues. This chain's CDR3 is CASSNSLNQETQYF. The CDR3 DNA reads as TGTGCCAGCAGCAACAGTCTGAACCAAGAGACCCAGTACTTC.

The V gene is TRBV6-1, the J gene TRBJ1-1, with 8 positions matching TRBD1. Trimming at V came to 2 bases and at J to 0 bases, leaving 2 bases not matched to a gene. Per the germline V gene, CDR1 is MNHNS and CDR2 is SASEGT. This CDR3 spans 15 amino acids. CDR3 in amino acids: CASSERTGLNTEAFF. Written as DNA, the CDR3 is TGTGCCAGCAGTGAACGGACAGGGCTGAACACTGAAGCTTTCTTT.

A few counts support this clone. The V gene is TRBV5-1, the J gene TRBJ1-1; D unresolved. This CDR3 has 15 amino acids. Trimming took 0 bases from V and 1 from J, leaving 10 bases between them. Germline-derived CDR1 and CDR2 are SGHRS and YFSETQ. CDR3 coding DNA: TGCGCCAGCAGCTTGGGAAAGTCAAAGAACACTGAAGCTTTCTTT. Translation gives CASSLGKSKNTEAFF.

There are a few counts of this clone. The chain recombines TRBV5-4 with TRBJ2-6; D perhaps matches TRBD2 (7 bases). Looked up from germline, CDR1 is SGHNT and CDR2 is YYREEE (reference sequence). V was trimmed by 1 base and J by 6 bases, leaving 11 bases between them. This CDR3 has 15 residues. DNA of the CDR3: TGTGCCAGCAGCTTGCGGGGGGCTGAGGCCAACGTCCTGACTTTC. It yields the protein CASSLRGAEANVLTF.

This clone showed up just a few times. This chain connects TRBV30 to TRBJ1-2; D ambiguous. With 4 bases removed from V and 6 bases from J, the gap between germline ends came to 15 bases. The CDR3 has 13 amino acids. Germline V gives CDR1 GTSNPN, CDR2 SVGIG (reference sequence). CDR3 in amino acids: CAWKPVVNNGYTF. DNA for the CDR3: TGTGCCTGGAAGCCCGTTGTGAATAATGGCTACACCTTC.